One sample yielded the 30 T cell receptor beta chains listed below, sequenced in a study of T cells in Graves' hyperthyroidism and ophthalmopathy (dated by TCRdb to the late 2010s). Library prep was done by multiplex PCR. Sequencing relied on an Illumina HiSeq 2000. The TCR beta CDR3 regions were amplified from RNA transcripts. For the first round of RT-PCR on the TCR CDR3, the HTBI primer set was used together with the Qiagen OneStep RT-PCR kit. The public sequencing data were trimmed at Q25 with fastp and processed into clonotypes with MiXCR by TCRdb, which kept only in-frame beta chains. Rows matching on CDR3 protein sequence are summarized as one entry with the most common DNA and genes. This sample comprises around 280,000 distinct CDR3 sequences, 10% to 15% of them detected only once. The ten top clones hold roughly 8% of the sample. Material for sequencing was blood. The receptors were gathered from a woman in her twenties or thirties with Graves' hyperthyroidism that later progressed to Graves' ophthalmopathy.

This clonotype was observed at least ten times. V usage is TRBV3-1 and J usage is TRBJ1-1; 8 nucleotides align to TRBD1. With V trimmed by 1 base and J by 0 bases, 7 bases remained unmatched. The germline V gene has CDR1 LGHDT and CDR2 YNNKEL (reference sequence). The CDR3 length is 17 residues. The CDR3 region is CASSQAYGTGVNTEAFF. For the CDR3, the DNA is TGTGCCAGCAGCCAAGCCTATGGGACAGGAGTGAACACTGAAGCTTTCTTT.

This clonotype has only a few counts. This rearrangement joins TRBV3-1 to TRBJ2-2; no clear D. From germline, CDR1 is LGHDT and CDR2 YNNKEL (reference sequence). This CDR3 contains 12 residues. Trimming cost V 6 bases and J 8 bases, with 10 bases left between them. The CDR3 here is CASSIIPGELFF. As DNA, the CDR3 is TGTGCCAGCAGTATAATACCGGGGGAGCTGTTTTTT. Variable domain in full (rest from reference TRBV3-1 and TRBJ2-2): DTAVSQTPKYLVTQMGNDKSIKCEQNLGHDTMYWYKQDSKKFLKIMFSYNNKELIINETVPNRFSPKSPDKAHLNLHINSLELGDSAVYFCASSIIPGELFFGEGSRLTVL.

The V call is TRBV20-1, the J call TRBJ2-7; 10 bases map to TRBD1. The CDR3 has 13 residues. The junction had 4 bases not matched to a gene; V was cut back by 3 bases and J by 5 bases. CDR1 is DFQATT and CDR2 is SNEGSKA in the germline V gene (reference sequence). DNA for the CDR3: TGCAGTGCTAGCGGGACAGGGGTTGACGAGCAGTACTTC. Translated, it gives CSASGTGVDEQYF.

Ten or more counts support this clonotype. The chain carries TRBV4-1 and TRBJ2-3; no clear D. CDR1 and CDR2 (germline): MGHRA, YSYEKL. CDR3 length: 13 amino acids. The V end was cut by 0 bases, the J end by 10 bases, with 11 bases between. The CDR3 nucleotides read TGCGCCAGCAGCCAAGAGATTCATACCCCGCAGTATTTT. This encodes CASSQEIHTPQYF.

With regard to this clonotype: A much larger clone lies one base from this, so it may be a read error. This rearrangement joins TRBV4-1 to TRBJ2-1, with D possibly matching TRBD2 (6 bases). Germline V gene sequence: CDR1 MGHRA, CDR2 YSYEKL. The CDR3 totals 15 residues. Trimming shortened V by 4 bases and J by 2 bases, and 12 bases separated the two germline ends. The CDR3 DNA reads as TGCGCCAGCAGCCTAGCGGAGGGGACCTACAATGAGCAGTTCTTC. Translated: CASSLAEGTYNEQFF.

The V and J genes are TRBV10-1 and TRBJ1-3; D gene uncertain. Trimming shortened V by 6 bases and J by 2 bases, and 14 bases separated the two germline ends. Germline V gene lookup returns CDR1 WNHNN and CDR2 SYGVQD (reference sequence). The CDR3 contains 15 residues. CDR3 nucleotide sequence: TGCGCCAGCAGATTCGCGGGGAGGACTGGAAACACCATATATTTT. This translates into CASRFAGRTGNTIYF.

This clonotype was recorded at least ten times. The chain employs TRBV27 and TRBJ1-2, with D uncertain. From germline, CDR1 is MNHEY and CDR2 SMNVEV (reference sequence). The CDR3 runs to 17 residues. Trimming stripped 6 bases from V and 0 bases from J, with 20 bases between. The chain's CDR3 is CASRMISSHPSNYGYTF. For the CDR3, the DNA is TGTGCCAGCAGGATGATCTCGTCCCACCCCTCTAACTATGGCTACACCTTC.

This clonotype has only a few counts. The chain uses TRBV27 and TRBJ2-1; no clear D. V gave up 3 bases and J gave up 9 bases, with 6 bases separating them. CDR3 length: 11 residues. The germline V gene encodes CDR1 MNHEY and CDR2 SMNVEV (reference sequence). The chain's CDR3 is CASSLGFEQFF. In DNA, the CDR3 is TGTGCCAGCAGTTTGGGCTTTGAGCAGTTCTTC.

This clonotype was counted ten times or more. The chain links TRBV7-8 to TRBJ1-1; D unresolved. This CDR3 comprises 13 residues. From germline, CDR1 is SGHVS and CDR2 FQNEAQ. Between the trimmed V and J ends, which lost 2 bases and 5 bases, there was a span of 9 bases. The DNA of the CDR3 is TGTGCCAGCAGCTTAAGGTGGGAGACTGAAGCTTTCTTT. Its translation is CASSLRWETEAFF.

This clonotype appeared a few times. V is TRBV20-1 and J is TRBJ2-2; TRBD2 might be the D (5 bases). V was shortened by 4 bases and J by 1 base, with 7 bases between the two germline ends. Germline-derived CDR1 and CDR2 are DFQATT and SNEGSKA (reference sequence). The CDR3 has 13 residues. CDR3 residues: CSAMRVNTGELFF. In DNA, the CDR3 is TGCAGTGCTATGAGGGTGAACACCGGGGAGCTGTTTTTT.

This clonotype appeared many times. This rearrangement joins TRBV12-3 or TRBV12-4 to TRBJ1-2; the D gene is possibly TRBD1 (5 bases). This CDR3 has 13 amino acids. Trimming stripped 4 bases from V and 8 bases from J, with 14 bases between. The CDR3 protein is CASSSVGVKGYTF. CDR3 sequence (DNA): TGTGCCAGCAGTTCAGTAGGGGTAAAGGGCTACACCTTC.

This clonotype was seen only a few times. The chain has TRBV29-1 and TRBJ2-2; TRBD1 matches at 7 bases. The trim removed 4 bases at V and 1 base at J, leaving 12 bases unmatched. In germline, CDR1 is SQVTM, CDR2 ANQGSEA. This CDR3 contains 17 residues. Here the CDR3 DNA reads TGCAGCGTTGTCTTACAAGAAGGGGGCGAGAACACCGGGGAGCTGTTTTTT. This codes for CSVVLQEGGENTGELFF.

In this sample, this clonotype turned up many times. The chain has TRBV7-9 and TRBJ1-2; D is ambiguous. The germline V gene encodes CDR1 SEHNR and CDR2 FQNEAQ (reference sequence). Trimming shortened V by 5 bases and J by 0 bases, and 19 bases separated the two germline ends. The CDR3 is 17 residues long. CDR3 protein: CASSNSAGRNSNYGYTF. CDR3 in DNA: TGTGCCAGCAGCAATAGCGCCGGACGGAATTCTAACTATGGCTACACCTTC.

At least ten counts were recorded for this clonotype. The chain recombines TRBV11-2 with TRBJ2-7; no clear D gene. This CDR3 has 11 amino acids. Germline CDR1 reads SGHAT; CDR2 reads FQNNGV. Trimming took 6 bases from V and 7 from J, leaving 10 bases between them. The CDR3 reads CASRSIGEQYF. The CDR3 coding sequence is TGTGCCAGCAGATCCATAGGGGAGCAGTACTTC.

This chain joins TRBV20-1 and TRBJ2-7; D is possibly TRBD1 (6 bases). The V end was cut by 1 base, the J end by 1 base, with 17 bases between. This CDR3 region has 16 residues. Germline assignment: CDR1 DFQATT and CDR2 SNEGSKA (reference sequence). The CDR3 sequence: CSARVTNDRFSYEQYF. DNA for the CDR3: TGCAGTGCTAGAGTAACCAATGACAGGTTTTCCTACGAGCAGTACTTC.

This clonotype showed up many times. This sequence joins TRBV24-1 and TRBJ2-1; TRBD1 matches 11 bases. This CDR3 is 12 amino acids long. The ends lost 12 bases at V and 9 bases at J; junction bases unmatched: 6. Germline CDR1 KGHDR, CDR2 SFDVKD. CDR3 coding DNA: TGTGCCGTAGGACAGGGGGCGTTTGAGCAGTTCTTC. As protein: CAVGQGAFEQFF.

This clonotype was observed many times. The CDR3 sequence: CASSLTGGEQYF. The CDR3 nucleotides are TGTGCCAGCAGTTTAACAGGTGGGGAGCAGTACTTC. The V gene is TRBV27, the J gene TRBJ2-7, with a weak D call TRBD1 (5 bases). In germline, CDR1 is MNHEY, CDR2 SMNVEV (reference sequence). V lost 2 bases and J lost 7, with 9 bases in between. This CDR3 has 12 residues.

Many counts were recorded for this clonotype. The chain couples TRBV2 to TRBJ1-2; maybe TRBD1 (6 bases). The CDR3 length is 12 residues. Trimming stripped 5 bases from V and 8 bases from J, with 12 bases between. Germline CDR1 and CDR2: SNHLY and FYNNEI. DNA for the CDR3: TGTGCCAGCAGTCTACAGGGAAACGGCTACACCTTC. Translating it yields CASSLQGNGYTF.

This clonotype occurred many times. The rearrangement links TRBV28 to TRBJ2-3; 7 bases fit TRBD2. Germline V gene sequence: CDR1 MDHEN, CDR2 SYDVKM. The CDR3 loop spans 16 amino acids. Trimming cost V 4 bases and J 3 bases; bases outside gene matches: 10. The CDR3 here is CASSSFGGSGTDTQYF. CDR3 nucleotides: TGTGCCAGCAGTTCGTTTGGCGGGAGTGGTACAGATACGCAGTATTTT.

This clonotype was recorded many times. The rearrangement uses TRBV7-2 and TRBJ2-3; 8 nucleotides match TRBD2. V trimming: 6 bases; J trimming: 5 bases; junction bases outside the gene matches: 10. The CDR3 spans 15 residues. The germline gives CDR1 SGHTA, CDR2 FQGNSA. CDR3 in amino acids: CASSYSGNGGDTQYF. The CDR3 DNA is TGTGCCAGCAGTTATAGCGGGAACGGGGGAGATACGCAGTATTTT.

This clonotype was observed at least ten times. This chain links TRBV7-2 with TRBJ2-7, with D possibly matching TRBD1 (5 bases). The V gene's germline CDR1 is SGHTA and CDR2 FQGNSA. The CDR3 has 15 residues. V lost 4 bases and J lost 6, with 19 bases in between. The CDR3 protein is CASSSPRAGRAEQYF. CDR3 DNA sequence: TGTGCCAGCAGCTCCCCCAGGGCAGGGCGCGCCGAGCAGTACTTC.

This clonotype was counted at least ten times. CDR3 protein: CASSFPWAEKETQYF. The CDR3 DNA is TGTGCCAGCAGTTTCCCCTGGGCAGAGAAAGAGACCCAGTACTTC. V is TRBV12-3 or TRBV12-4 and J is TRBJ2-5; D call uncertain. Trimming took 3 bases from V and 3 from J, leaving 14 bases between them. This CDR3 region has 15 residues.

This clonotype has ten or more counts. This sequence joins TRBV7-8 and TRBJ2-1; 10 bases agree with TRBD1. Germline lookup yields CDR1 SGHVS and CDR2 FQNEAQ. The ends lost 6 bases at V and 5 bases at J; junction bases unmatched: 10. This CDR3 has 16 residues. The CDR3 spells CASSFTTGGWDNEQFF. The CDR3 DNA follows: TGTGCCAGCAGTTTTACGACAGGGGGCTGGGACAATGAGCAGTTCTTC.

The table lists this clonotype with many counts. The rearrangement uses TRBV7-2 and TRBJ2-7, with D possibly being TRBD2 (7 bases). Germline V gene data show CDR1 as SGHTA and CDR2 as FQGNSA. The germline V and J ends were trimmed by 5 bases and 7 bases, with 18 bases remaining between them. This CDR3 region has 14 residues. The CDR3 nucleotides are TGTGCCAGCAGCCTGGGAAGCAGGGGAGGGGAGCAGTACTTC. It is translated as CASSLGSRGGEQYF.

This clonotype was counted ten times or more. The chain joins TRBV6-2 or TRBV6-3 to TRBJ2-7, with 11 bases that match TRBD2. The germline V gene has CDR1 MNHEY and CDR2 SVGEGT. V lost 0 bases to trimming and J lost 0 bases; unmatched junction nucleotides: 10. The CDR3 loop spans 19 amino acids. CDR3 in DNA: TGTGCCAGCAGTTACTCCCAAGGACTAGCGGGCGACTTCTCCTACGAGCAGTACTTC. It encodes CASSYSQGLAGDFSYEQYF.

The rearrangement joins TRBV4-1 to TRBJ2-6; a weak D match, TRBD1 (6 bases). Germline V CDR1 and CDR2: MGHRA, YSYEKL. The V gene lost 4 bases and the J gene lost 0 bases, with 19 bases spanning the gap. This CDR3 region has 19 residues. In DNA, the CDR3 is TGCGCCAGCAGCCTGGCTGGGGGCGGGCCGACCTCTGGGGCCAACGTCCTGACTTTC. This gives the protein CASSLAGGGPTSGANVLTF.

This clonotype showed up many times. The chain carries TRBV28 and TRBJ2-1, with D possibly being TRBD2 (6 bases). The length of the CDR3 is 17 residues. Germline V gene sequence: CDR1 MDHEN, CDR2 SYDVKM. V was shortened by 2 bases and J by 2 bases, with 16 bases between the two germline ends. Written as DNA, the CDR3 is TGTGCCAGCAGTTTAGTTGCCACTAGCTCCGCCTACAATGAGCAGTTCTTC. This translates into CASSLVATSSAYNEQFF.

This clonotype was detected ten times or more. The V and J genes are TRBV5-1 and TRBJ2-7; TRBD2 matches 8 bases. The CDR3 length is 17 residues. The V segment lost 0 bases and the J segment 1 base; nucleotides outside the gene matches: 9. Germline V gene sequence: CDR1 SGHRS, CDR2 YFSETQ. CDR3 sequence (DNA): TGCGCCAGCAGCTTGGAGACTAGCGCGTTCTCGTCCTACGAGCAGTACTTC. This translates into CASSLETSAFSSYEQYF.

Comment on this clonotype: A much larger clone differs from this one at a single base, so this may be a read error. The rearrangement uses TRBV20-1 and TRBJ1-1, with a tentative D call TRBD1 (6 bases). This CDR3 has 14 amino acids. The germline V gene has CDR1 DFQATT and CDR2 SNEGSKA (reference sequence). The CDR3 is CSATHREWNTEASF. The CDR3, as DNA: TGCAGTGCAACCCACAGGGAATGGAACACTGAAGCTTCCTTT.

This clonotype was detected many times. The V gene is TRBV7-6, the J gene TRBJ1-2, with D maybe TRBD1 (6 bases). From germline, CDR1 is SGHVS and CDR2 FNYEAQ. V lost 3 bases and J lost 5, with 13 bases in between. This CDR3 contains 14 residues. CDR3 sequence: CASSLKGGRYGYTF. For the CDR3, the DNA is TGTGCCAGCAGCTTGAAAGGGGGACGTTATGGCTACACCTTC.